This T cell receptor (beta chain) was captured by sequencing in a study of blood T cell repertoires in COVID-19. Study background: Samples came from the United States, Italy and Spain, spanning acute and convalescent COVID-19.

Libraries were prepared by immunoSEQ multiplex PCR; TCRdb keeps only in-frame clonotypes and omits some of them. The repertoire consists of under 300,000 clones, with less than 90% occurring once and the leading ten covering 3.5% to 5.5%. Between the trimmed V and J ends, which lost 2 bases and 1 base, there was a span of 8 bases. This CDR3 is built from 14 residues. The germline gives CDR1 SGHRS, CDR2 YFSETQ. The sample taken for sequencing was peripheral blood. This clonotype was obtained from a man between 60 and 70 years old who had recovered from COVID-19. This sequence joins TRBV5-1 and TRBJ2-3; D is possibly TRBD2 (5 bases). CDR3 in amino acids: CASSLADRTDTQYF. CDR3 nucleotides: TGCGCCAGCAGCTTAGCGGACCGCACAGATACGCAGTATTTT.